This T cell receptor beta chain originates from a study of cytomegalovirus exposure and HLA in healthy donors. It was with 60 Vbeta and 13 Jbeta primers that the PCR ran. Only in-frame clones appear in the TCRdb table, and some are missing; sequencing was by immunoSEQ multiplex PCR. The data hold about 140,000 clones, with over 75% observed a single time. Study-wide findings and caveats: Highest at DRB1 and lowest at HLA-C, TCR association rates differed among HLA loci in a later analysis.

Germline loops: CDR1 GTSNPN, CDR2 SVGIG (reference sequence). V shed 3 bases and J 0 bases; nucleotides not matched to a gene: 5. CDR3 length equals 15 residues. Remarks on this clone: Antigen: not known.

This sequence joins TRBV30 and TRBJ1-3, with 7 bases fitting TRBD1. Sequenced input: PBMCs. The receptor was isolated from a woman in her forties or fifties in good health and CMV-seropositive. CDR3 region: CAWRGQPDSGNTIYF. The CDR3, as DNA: TGTGCCTGGAGGGGACAGCCCGACTCTGGAAACACCATATATTTT.